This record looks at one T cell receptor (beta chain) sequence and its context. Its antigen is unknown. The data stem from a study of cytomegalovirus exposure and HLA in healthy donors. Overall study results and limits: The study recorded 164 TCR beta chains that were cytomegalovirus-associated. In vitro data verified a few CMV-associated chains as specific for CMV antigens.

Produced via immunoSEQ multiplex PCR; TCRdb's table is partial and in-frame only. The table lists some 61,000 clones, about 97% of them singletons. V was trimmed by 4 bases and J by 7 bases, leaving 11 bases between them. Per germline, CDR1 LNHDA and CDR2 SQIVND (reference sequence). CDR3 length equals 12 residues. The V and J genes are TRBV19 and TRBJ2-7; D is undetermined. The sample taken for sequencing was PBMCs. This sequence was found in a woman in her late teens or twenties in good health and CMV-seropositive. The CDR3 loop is CASSTQKNEQYF. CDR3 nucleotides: TGTGCCAGTAGTACCCAGAAGAATGAGCAGTACTTC.